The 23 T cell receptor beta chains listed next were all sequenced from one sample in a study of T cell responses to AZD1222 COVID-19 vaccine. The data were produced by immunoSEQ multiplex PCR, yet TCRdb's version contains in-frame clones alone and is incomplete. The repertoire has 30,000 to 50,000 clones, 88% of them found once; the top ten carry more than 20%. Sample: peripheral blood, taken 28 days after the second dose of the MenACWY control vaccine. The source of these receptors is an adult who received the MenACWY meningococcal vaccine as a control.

As DNA, the CDR3 is TGTGCCAGCAGTTTCCTCGGGCAGGGCGAAGAAAAACTGTTTTTT. Its translation: CASSFLGQGEEKLFF. V gene TRBV28 combines with J gene TRBJ1-4; D is possibly TRBD1 (5 bases). The CDR3 is 15 amino acids. CDR1 is MDHEN and CDR2 is SYDVKM in the germline V gene. The V end was cut by 3 bases, the J end by 8 bases, with 16 bases between.

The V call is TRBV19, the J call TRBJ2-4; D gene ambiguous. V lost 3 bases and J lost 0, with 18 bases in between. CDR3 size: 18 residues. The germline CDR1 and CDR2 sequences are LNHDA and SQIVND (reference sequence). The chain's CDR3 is CASSIKSYGNLAKNIQYF. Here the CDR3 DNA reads TGTGCCAGTAGTATTAAGTCTTACGGAAATTTAGCCAAAAACATTCAGTACTTC.

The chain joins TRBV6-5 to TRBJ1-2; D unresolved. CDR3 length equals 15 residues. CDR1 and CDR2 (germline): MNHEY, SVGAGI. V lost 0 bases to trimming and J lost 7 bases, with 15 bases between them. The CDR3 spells CASSYSGQTIGGYTF. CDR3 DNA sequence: TGTGCCAGCAGTTACTCTGGCCAGACAATCGGTGGCTACACCTTC.

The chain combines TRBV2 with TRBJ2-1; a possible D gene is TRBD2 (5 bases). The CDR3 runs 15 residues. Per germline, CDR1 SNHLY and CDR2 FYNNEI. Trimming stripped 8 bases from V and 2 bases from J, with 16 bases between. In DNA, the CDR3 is TGTGCCAGCCTGGCCAGCGGCCAGGCCTACAATGAGCAGTTCTTC. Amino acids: CASLASGQAYNEQFF.

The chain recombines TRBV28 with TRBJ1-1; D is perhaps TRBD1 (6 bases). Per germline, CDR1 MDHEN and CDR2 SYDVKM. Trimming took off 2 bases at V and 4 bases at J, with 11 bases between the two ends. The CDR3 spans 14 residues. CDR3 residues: CASSLQGSPTEAFF. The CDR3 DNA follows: TGTGCCAGCAGTTTACAGGGGAGTCCCACTGAAGCTTTCTTT.

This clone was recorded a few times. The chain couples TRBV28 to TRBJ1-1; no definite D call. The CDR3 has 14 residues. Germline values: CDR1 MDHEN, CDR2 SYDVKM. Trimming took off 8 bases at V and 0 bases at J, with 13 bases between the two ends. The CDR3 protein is CASGDGPMNTEAFF. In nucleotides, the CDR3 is TGTGCCAGCGGAGACGGACCAATGAACACTGAAGCTTTCTTT.

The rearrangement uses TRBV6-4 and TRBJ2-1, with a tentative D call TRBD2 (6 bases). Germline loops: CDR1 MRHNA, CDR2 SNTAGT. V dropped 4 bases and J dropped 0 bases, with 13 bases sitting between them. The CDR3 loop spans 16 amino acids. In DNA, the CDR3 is TGTGCCAGCAGTGCACTAGTAGCGGTCTCCTACAATGAGCAGTTCTTC. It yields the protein CASSALVAVSYNEQFF.

The DNA for the CDR3 is TGCGCCAGCAGTTTACAGGGGCAGTCACCCCTCCACTTT. Protein sequence: CASSLQGQSPLHF. V gene TRBV10-2 combines with J gene TRBJ1-6, with 7 bases matching TRBD1. CDR3 length equals 13 residues. Germline-derived CDR1 and CDR2 are WSHSY and SAAADI. The V and J ends lost 5 bases and 10 bases, in that order; junction bases with no gene match: 5.

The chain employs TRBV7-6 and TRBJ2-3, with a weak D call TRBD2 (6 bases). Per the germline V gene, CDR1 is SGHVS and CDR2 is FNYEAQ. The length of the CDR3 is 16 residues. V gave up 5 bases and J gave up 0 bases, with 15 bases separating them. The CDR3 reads CASSGGTSYSTDTQYF. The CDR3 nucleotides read TGTGCCAGCAGCGGGGGGACCTCGTATAGCACAGATACGCAGTATTTT.

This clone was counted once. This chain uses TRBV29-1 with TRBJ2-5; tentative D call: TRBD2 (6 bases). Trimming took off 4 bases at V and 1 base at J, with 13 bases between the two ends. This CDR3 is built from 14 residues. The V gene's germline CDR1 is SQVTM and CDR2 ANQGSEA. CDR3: CSVVRGSGQETQYF. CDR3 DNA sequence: TGCAGCGTTGTTCGGGGGAGCGGCCAAGAGACCCAGTACTTC.

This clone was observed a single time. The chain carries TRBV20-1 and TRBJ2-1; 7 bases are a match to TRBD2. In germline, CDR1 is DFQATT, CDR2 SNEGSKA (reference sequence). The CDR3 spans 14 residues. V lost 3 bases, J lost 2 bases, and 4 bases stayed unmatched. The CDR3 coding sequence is TGCAGTGCTAGTCCTACTAGCGCCTACAATGAGCAGTTCTTC. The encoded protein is CSASPTSAYNEQFF.

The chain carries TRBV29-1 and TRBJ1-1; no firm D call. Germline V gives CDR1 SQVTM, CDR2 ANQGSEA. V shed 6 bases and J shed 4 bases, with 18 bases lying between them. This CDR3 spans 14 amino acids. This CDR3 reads CSVWVGREATEAFF. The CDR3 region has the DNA TGCAGCGTGTGGGTCGGTAGGGAGGCCACTGAAGCTTTCTTT.

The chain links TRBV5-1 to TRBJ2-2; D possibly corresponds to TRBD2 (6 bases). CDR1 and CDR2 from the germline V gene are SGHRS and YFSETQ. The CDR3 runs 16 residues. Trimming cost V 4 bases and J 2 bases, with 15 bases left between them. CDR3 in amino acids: CASSQETSLNTGELFF. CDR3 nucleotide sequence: TGCGCCAGCAGCCAAGAGACTAGTCTTAACACCGGGGAGCTGTTTTTT.

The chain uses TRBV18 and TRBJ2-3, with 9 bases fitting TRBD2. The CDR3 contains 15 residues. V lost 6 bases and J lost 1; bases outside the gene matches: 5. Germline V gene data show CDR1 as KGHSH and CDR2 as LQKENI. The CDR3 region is CASSASSGGTDTQYF. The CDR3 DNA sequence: TGTGCCAGCTCTGCTTCTAGCGGGGGCACAGATACGCAGTATTTT.

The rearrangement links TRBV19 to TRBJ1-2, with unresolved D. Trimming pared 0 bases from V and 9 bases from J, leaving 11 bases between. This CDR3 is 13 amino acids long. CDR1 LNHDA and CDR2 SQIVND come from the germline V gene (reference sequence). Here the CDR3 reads CASSIDTYDRYTF. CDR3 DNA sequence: TGTGCCAGTAGTATAGATACGTACGATCGCTACACCTTC.

The CDR3 sequence is CASSPPQGQYSNQPQHF. The CDR3 DNA reads TGTGCCAGCAGTCCTCCACAGGGTCAATATAGCAATCAGCCCCAGCATTTT. This sequence joins TRBV27 and TRBJ1-5, with D tentatively TRBD1 (6 bases). Trimming shortened V by 5 bases and J by 0 bases, and 17 bases separated the two germline ends. This CDR3 has 17 amino acids. Germline values: CDR1 MNHEY, CDR2 SMNVEV (reference sequence).

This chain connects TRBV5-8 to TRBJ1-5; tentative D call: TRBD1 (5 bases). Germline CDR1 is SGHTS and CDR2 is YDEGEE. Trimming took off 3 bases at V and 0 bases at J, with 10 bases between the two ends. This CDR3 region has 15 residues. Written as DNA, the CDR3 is TGTGCCAGCAGCTCGGGACGGTATAGCAATCAGCCCCAGCATTTT. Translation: CASSSGRYSNQPQHF.

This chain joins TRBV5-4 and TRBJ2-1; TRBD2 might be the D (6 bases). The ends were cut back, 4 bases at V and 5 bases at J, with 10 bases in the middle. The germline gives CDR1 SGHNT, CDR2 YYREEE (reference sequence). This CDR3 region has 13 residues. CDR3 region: CASSPGLNNEQFF. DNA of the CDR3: TGTGCCAGCAGCCCCGGACTAAACAATGAGCAGTTCTTC.

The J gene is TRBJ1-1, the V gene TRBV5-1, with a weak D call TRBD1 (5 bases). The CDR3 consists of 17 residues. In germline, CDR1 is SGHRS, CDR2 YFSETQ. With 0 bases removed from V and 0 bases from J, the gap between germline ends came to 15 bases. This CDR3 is CASSLVGTPRVNTEAFF. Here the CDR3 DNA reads TGCGCCAGCAGCTTGGTAGGGACCCCAAGGGTGAACACTGAAGCTTTCTTT.

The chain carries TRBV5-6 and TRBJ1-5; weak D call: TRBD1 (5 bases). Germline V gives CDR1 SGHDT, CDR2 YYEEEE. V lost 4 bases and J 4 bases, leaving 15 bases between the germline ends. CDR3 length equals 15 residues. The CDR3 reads CASSLGTATNQPQHF. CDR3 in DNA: TGTGCCAGCAGCCTGGGGACGGCCACAAATCAGCCCCAGCATTTT. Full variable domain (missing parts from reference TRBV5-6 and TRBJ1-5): DAGVTQSPTHLIKTRGQQVTLRCSPKSGHDTVSWYQQALGQGPQFIFQYYEEEERQRGNFPDRFSGHQFPNYSSELNVNALLLGDSALYLCASSLGTATNQPQHFGDGTRLSIL.

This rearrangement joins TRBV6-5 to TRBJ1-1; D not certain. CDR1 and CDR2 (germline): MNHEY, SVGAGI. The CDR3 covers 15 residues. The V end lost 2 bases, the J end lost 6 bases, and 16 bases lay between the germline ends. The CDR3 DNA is TGTGCCAGCAGTTACGCCAGCGGTGGGCACGCTGAAGCTTTCTTT. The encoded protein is CASSYASGGHAEAFF.

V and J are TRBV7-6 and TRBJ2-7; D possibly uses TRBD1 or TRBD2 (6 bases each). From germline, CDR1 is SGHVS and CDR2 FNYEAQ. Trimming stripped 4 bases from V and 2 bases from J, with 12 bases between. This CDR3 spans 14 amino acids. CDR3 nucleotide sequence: TGTGCCAGCAGCTCCAAGGGGGGTGCCTACGAGCAGTACTTC. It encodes CASSSKGGAYEQYF.

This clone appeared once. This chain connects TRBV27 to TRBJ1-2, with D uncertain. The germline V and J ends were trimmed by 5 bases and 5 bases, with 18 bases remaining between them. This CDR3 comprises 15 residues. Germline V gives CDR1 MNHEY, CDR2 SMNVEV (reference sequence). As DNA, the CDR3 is TGTGCCAGCAGTCCCTATGGGCCCGAGAGGTATGGCTACACCTTC. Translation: CASSPYGPERYGYTF.